The source of this T cell receptor (beta chain) is a study of blood T cell repertoires in COVID-19. About the research overall: The analysed material was cDNA or gDNA that came from T cells, B-cell-depleted T cells, or PBMCs.

The CDR3 extends over 17 amino acids. The germline V gene has CDR1 MGHRA and CDR2 YSYEKL. V lost 0 bases, J lost 0 bases, and 6 bases stayed unmatched. Clones were read by immunoSEQ multiplex PCR, and TCRdb kept only the in-frame ones, dropping some. The repertoire holds fewer than 350,000 clones, with around 87% as singletons. The chain recombines TRBV4-1 with TRBJ1-1, with 8 bases fitting TRBD1. Sequencing used peripheral blood. This TCR derives from a woman aged 50 to 60 who had recovered from COVID-19. CDR3 DNA sequence: TGCGCCAGCAGCCAAGAAATGGCAGGGGGCATGAACACTGAAGCTTTCTTT. It codes for CASSQEMAGGMNTEAFF.